This entry lists 11 T cell receptor beta chains sequenced from one sample in a study of T cell responses to AZD1222 COVID-19 vaccine. Sequencing used immunoSEQ multiplex PCR; TCRdb keeps in-frame clones, though not all of them. The data contain 150,000 to 200,000 clones, around 90% of them singletons. The sequencing here drew on peripheral blood, taken 28 days after the second AZD1222 dose. The receptors shown here come from an adult who received the AZD1222 COVID-19 vaccine.

The chain couples TRBV3-1 (or the pseudogene TRBV3-2) to TRBJ2-7; possibly TRBD2 for D (6 bases). The CDR3 covers 14 residues. The germline V gene encodes CDR1 LGHDT and CDR2 YNNKEL (reference sequence). The ends were cut back, 4 bases at V and 0 bases at J, with 10 bases in the middle. As DNA, the CDR3 is TGTGCCAGCAGCCTAAGGAGGGGCTCCTACGAGCAGTACTTC. Its translation is CASSLRRGSYEQYF.

The gene calls are TRBV19 and TRBJ1-5; 9 bases agree with TRBD1. Germline V gene sequence: CDR1 LNHDA, CDR2 SQIVND (reference sequence). CDR3 length: 14 residues. Trimming took 7 bases from V and 6 from J; bases not matched to a gene: 7. Written as DNA, the CDR3 is TGTGCCAGTAATACGGGACAGGGAACTCAGCCCCAGCATTTT. Residues: CASNTGQGTQPQHF.

The V call is TRBV19, the J call TRBJ1-4, with TRBD1 as a possible D gene (5 bases). CDR1 is LNHDA, CDR2 SQIVND, per germline (reference sequence). The CDR3 contains 15 residues. Deletions cut 4 bases from V and 0 bases from J, with 9 bases between. CDR3 DNA: TGTGCCAGTAGTAATCAGGGTGCAACTAATGAAAAACTGTTTTTT. Translated: CASSNQGATNEKLFF.

The chain employs TRBV28 and TRBJ1-4; 7 nucleotides align to TRBD1. Unmatched junction bases numbered 1, after V lost 7 bases and J lost 2 bases. Germline lookup yields CDR1 MDHEN and CDR2 SYDVKM. The CDR3 sequence is 13 residues long. CDR3 sequence reads: CASTGGTNEKLFF. In DNA, the CDR3 is TGTGCCAGCACAGGGGGGACTAATGAAAAACTGTTTTTT.

The CDR3 is CASSQDDKGGNTIYF. The CDR3, as DNA: TGTGCCAGCAGCCAAGATGATAAAGGAGGAAACACCATATATTTT. This chain uses TRBV4-2 with TRBJ1-3; D gene uncertain. The V gene's germline CDR1 is LGHNA and CDR2 YNFKEQ. V was cut by 0 bases and J by 4 bases, with 10 bases left in between. The CDR3 consists of 15 residues.

A note on this clone: The junction departs from germline at one end; a sequencing error may be responsible. This rearrangement joins TRBV7-7 to TRBJ1-5; TRBD1 matches at 7 bases. Germline V lookup: CDR1 SSHAT, CDR2 FNYEAQ (reference sequence). The CDR3 loop spans 17 amino acids. The CDR3 DNA follows: TGTGCTAGCAGCCCCCGGGACAGTCCCCATGGCAATCAGCCCCAGCATTTT. Translating it yields CASSPRDSPHGNQPQHF.

V usage is TRBV30 and J usage is TRBJ2-1; 10 bases fit TRBD1. Trimming cost V 4 bases and J 5 bases; bases outside gene matches: 2. Germline CDR1 GTSNPN, CDR2 SVGIG (reference sequence). The CDR3 runs to 13 residues. CDR3 loop: CAWMGQGNNEQFF. In nucleotides, the CDR3 is TGTGCCTGGATGGGACAGGGGAACAATGAGCAGTTCTTC.

Only one count was recorded for this clone. The rearrangement uses TRBV3-1 (or the pseudogene TRBV3-2) and TRBJ1-1; 8 bases line up with TRBD1. Trimming removed 4 bases from V and 5 bases from J; junction bases left unmatched: 6. From germline, CDR1 is LGHDT and CDR2 YNNKEL (reference sequence). The CDR3 extends over 14 amino acids. CDR3 region: CASSRGQGGTEAFF. In DNA, the CDR3 is TGTGCCAGCAGCCGAGGACAGGGTGGTACTGAAGCTTTCTTT.

The chain combines TRBV30 with TRBJ2-7; D ambiguous. The CDR3 consists of 14 residues. V lost 1 base to trimming and J lost 1 base, with 11 bases between them. Germline values: CDR1 GTSNPN, CDR2 SVGIG (reference sequence). Written as DNA, the CDR3 is TGTGCCTGGAGTGCCCAACCGCTTTCCTACGAGCAGTACTTC. Its protein product is CAWSAQPLSYEQYF.

The chain links TRBV19 to TRBJ1-5; perhaps TRBD1 as D (6 bases). Germline V gene lookup returns CDR1 LNHDA and CDR2 SQIVND (reference sequence). The V gene lost 7 bases and the J gene lost 4 bases, with 20 bases spanning the gap. CDR3 length equals 16 residues. CDR3 nucleotide sequence: TGTGCCAGTAACGGACGGGGCGGGAGGGGGAATCAGCCCCAGCATTTT. Protein sequence: CASNGRGGRGNQPQHF.

The table lists this clone with many counts. J is TRBJ2-7 and V is TRBV6-1; 8 bases match TRBD2. This CDR3 region has 16 residues. Germline-derived CDR1 and CDR2 are MNHNS and SASEGT. J gave up 3 bases and V 4 bases, and 11 bases lay outside the gene matches. This CDR3 reads CASSGTAGDLHYEQYF. CDR3 DNA sequence: TGTGCCAGCAGTGGAACAGCGGGAGATCTCCACTACGAGCAGTACTTC.